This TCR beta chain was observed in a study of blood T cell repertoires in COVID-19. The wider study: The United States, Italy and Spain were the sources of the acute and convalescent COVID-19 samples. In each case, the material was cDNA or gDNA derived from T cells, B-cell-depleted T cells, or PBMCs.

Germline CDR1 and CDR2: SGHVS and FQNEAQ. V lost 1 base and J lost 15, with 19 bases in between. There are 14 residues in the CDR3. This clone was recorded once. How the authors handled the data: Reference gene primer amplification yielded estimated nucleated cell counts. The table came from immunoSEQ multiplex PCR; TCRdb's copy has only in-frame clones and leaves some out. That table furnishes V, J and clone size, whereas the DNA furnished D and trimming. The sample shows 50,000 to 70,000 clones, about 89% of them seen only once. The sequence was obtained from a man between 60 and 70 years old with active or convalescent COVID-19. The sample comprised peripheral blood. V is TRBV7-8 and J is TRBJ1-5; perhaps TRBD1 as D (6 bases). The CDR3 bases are TGTGCCAGCAGCTTAGACATGTGGGGAGGGGGTCCGCATTTT. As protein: CASSLDMWGGGPHF.